This T cell receptor (beta chain) emerged from a study of T-cell memory formation after mild COVID-19. Libraries for TCRalpha and TCRbeta carried sample barcodes and unique molecular identifiers via 5'RACE. TCRdb independently ran MiXCR on the 5' RACE reads; one entry per CDR3 protein. The sample carries over 300,000 distinct CDR3 sequences, 20% to 25% recorded once. This clonotype came up a few times. This clonotype was sampled from a man in his late teens or twenties who had mild COVID-19 (a few samples of this study predate the infection). Cell type and time point are not known. The material sequenced was PBMCs or a T cell subset sorted from them (not recorded which).

CDR3 in amino acids: CASSPQINEKLFF. The DNA for the CDR3 is TGTGCCAGCTCACCACAAATTAATGAAAAACTGTTTTTT. The chain employs TRBV18 and TRBJ1-4; unclear D gene. CDR3 size: 13 residues. Germline V gives CDR1 KGHSH, CDR2 LQKENI. Trimming took off 1 base at V and 4 bases at J, with 4 bases between the two ends.